The subject of this entry is one T cell receptor (beta chain). Germline-derived CDR1 and CDR2 are GTSNPN and SVGIG (reference sequence). Trimming shortened V by 1 base and J by 2 bases, and 6 bases separated the two germline ends. The CDR3 totals 12 residues. This entry belongs to a study of technical replicates of blood from four donors. Assay used: immunoSEQ multiplex PCR; TCRdb lists only in-frame clones, some missing. This sample yields 50,000 to 75,000 clones, of which 93% are seen a single time; approximately 3.9% belongs to the top ten. The receptor was isolated from a human donor in good health. Some clones in this sample may be carry-over from other donors' samples. The chain carries TRBV30 and TRBJ2-7, with no clear D. Sequences were obtained from PBMCs. CDR3 amino acids: CAWSAETYEQYF. As DNA, the CDR3 is TGTGCCTGGAGTGCGGAGACCTACGAGCAGTACTTC.